This TCR beta chain originates from a study of blood T cell repertoires in COVID-19. Study at large: Researchers got acute and convalescent COVID-19 samples from the United States, Italy and Spain.

Produced via immunoSEQ multiplex PCR; TCRdb's table is partial and in-frame only. The table has under 500,000 clones, around 89% seen once; the top ten hold around 1.1%. The CDR3 is 17 amino acids. Trimming took 2 bases from V and 6 from J; bases not matched to a gene: 12. Germline CDR1 reads SGHTA; CDR2 reads FQGNSA. The TCR originated in a man aged 25 to 40 who had recovered from COVID-19. The V and J genes are TRBV7-2 and TRBJ2-7; 11 bases align to TRBD2. The source material was PBMCs or T cells enriched from blood (not recorded which). The CDR3 spells CASSLRPGLAEIGEQYF. As DNA, the CDR3 is TGTGCCAGCAGCTTAAGACCGGGACTAGCGGAAATTGGCGAGCAGTACTTC.